This T cell receptor (beta chain) is drawn from a study of blood T cell repertoires in COVID-19. Residents of about two dozen US areas, aged roughly 18 to 89 years, made up the participants. Participants were placed into cohorts based on the clinical history they reported. This table comes from immunoSEQ multiplex PCR, and its TCRdb copy is limited to in-frame clones, with some not included. The data hold fewer than 350,000 clones, with 87% observed a single time. This receptor was identified in a woman aged 40 to 50 who had recovered from COVID-19. The sample comprised PBMCs or T cells enriched from blood (not recorded which).

The CDR3 reads CASSLAPVQGLEQYF. The CDR3 nucleotides are TGTGCCAGCAGCTTAGCGCCGGTGCAGGGGCTCGAGCAGTACTTC. This chain uses TRBV7-2 with TRBJ2-7, with TRBD1 as a possible D gene (6 bases). Trimming stripped 0 bases from V and 6 bases from J, with 15 bases between. Germline CDR1 and CDR2: SGHTA and FQGNSA. The CDR3 spans 15 residues.